This T cell receptor (beta chain) was identified in a study of regulatory T cells in long-lasting Graves disease. This clonotype has at least ten counts. The antigen is unknown. V dropped 8 bases and J dropped 5 bases, with 12 bases sitting between them. CDR3 length equals 12 residues. Study-wide findings and caveats: Favoring TRBV28, TRBJ1-2 and TRBJ2-5 was a feature seen in persistent disease. Lower TCR diversity characterized persistent Graves' patients relative to newly diagnosed patients.

Arm-PCR of CDR3 regions with iRepertoire HTBI primers generated TCR beta libraries. Using its own MiXCR run on the multiplex PCR reads, TCRdb lists one record per CDR3 protein. The sample has about 440,000 distinct CDR3 sequences; 15% are singletons. This sample's time point: newly diagnosed GD, antithyroid drugs for less than 3 months. PBMC RNA served as the TCR library source. Graves' disease diagnosis was established per American Thyroid Association guidelines. This same sample was also taken into another study, of T cells in Graves' hyperthyroidism and ophthalmopathy. From that study: TCR CDR3 regions were first amplified by RT-PCR with HTBI primers.

The chain carries TRBV12-3 or TRBV12-4 and TRBJ2-5; D ambiguous. The sequence was collected from a woman aged 25 to 45 with Graves disease. Sequenced here: peripheral blood mononuclear cells (PBMCs), sampled at new diagnosis, from a patient treated with antithyroid drugs. CDR3 bases: TGTGCCAGCTCCCCCCTGTTTGAGACCCAGTACTTC. Its translation is CASSPLFETQYF.